The 23 T cell receptor beta chains given below trace back to one sample, sequenced in a study of beta chain bispecific antibodies for T cell cancers. TCRdb analysed the 5' RACE reads with MiXCR anew, one entry per CDR3 protein. Of several thousand distinct CDR3 sequences listed, less than 2.5% were seen once; the top ten hold roughly 70%. Expansion lasted 3 days, with either anti-CD3 antibody OKT3 or CD3/CD28 beads. For these TCRs, the target antigens are not known. Study-level findings and limits: Most targeted TRBV signal came from the leukemia cell line cells, not normal T cells.

Sequencing used T cells from a healthy donor cultured with Jurkat leukemia cells, obtained from a culture containing an anti-CD19 bispecific antibody. Every receptor here comes from a human donor in good health. Some clones in this sample may be carry-over from other donors' samples.

This clonotype appeared a few times. One end of the junction fails to match germline, which may point to a read error. The chain links TRBV7-7 to TRBJ2-5; 8 nucleotides agree with TRBD2. This CDR3 spans 16 amino acids. Germline V gene lookup returns CDR1 SSHAT and CDR2 FNYEAQ (reference sequence). The CDR3 nucleotides read TGTGCTAGCAGCTTATCCCCGGGGGGGCCAGGAGAGACCCAGTACTTC. Translation: CASSLSPGGPGETQYF.

This clonotype was recorded at least ten times. The V gene is TRBV20-1, the J gene TRBJ2-1; D gene uncertain. CDR1 is DFQATT, CDR2 SNEGSKA, per germline (reference sequence). V gave up 6 bases and J gave up 5 bases, with 8 bases separating them. CDR3 length: 11 amino acids. The CDR3, as DNA: TGCAGTGCGCCCGCGGACAATGAGCAGTTCTTC. This codes for CSAPADNEQFF.

In its sample, this clonotype was seen many times. This sequence joins TRBV7-6 and TRBJ1-1, with TRBD1 matching 7 bases. The V and J ends lost 1 base and 4 bases, in that order; junction bases with no gene match: 3. This CDR3 comprises 14 residues. CDR1 is SGHVS, CDR2 FNYEAQ, per germline. The CDR3 coding sequence is TGTGCCAGCAGCTTAGATGAGGGGGCCACTGAAGCTTTCTTT. Translating it yields CASSLDEGATEAFF.

The table lists this clonotype with many counts. V usage is TRBV20-1 and J usage is TRBJ2-1; 8 bases line up with TRBD1. After removal of 6 bases from V and 0 bases from J, the junction contained 7 bases not matched to a gene. Looked up from germline, CDR1 is DFQATT and CDR2 is SNEGSKA (reference sequence). The CDR3 runs to 15 residues. CDR3 in DNA: TGCAGTGCCACCGGGACAGGCAGCTCCTACAATGAGCAGTTCTTC. This translates into CSATGTGSSYNEQFF.

This clonotype occurred many times. The rearrangement joins TRBV7-9 to TRBJ2-7; 9 nucleotides align to TRBD2. V gave up 5 bases and J gave up 4 bases; unmatched junction bases: 6. Germline CDR1 reads SEHNR; CDR2 reads FQNEAQ (reference sequence). The CDR3 length is 14 residues. In DNA form, the CDR3 reads TGTGCCAGCAGCGCTAGCGGGGCTCCATACGAGCAGTACTTC. It encodes CASSASGAPYEQYF.

This clonotype is medium-sized in the sample. The chain uses TRBV7-9 and TRBJ1-4; D remains unclear. The CDR3 has 13 residues. Trimming stripped 4 bases from V and 7 bases from J, with 10 bases between. The germline CDR1 and CDR2 sequences are SEHNR and FQNEAQ (reference sequence). CDR3 amino acids: CASSWEDFEKLFF. Written as DNA, the CDR3 is TGTGCCAGCAGCTGGGAGGACTTTGAAAAACTGTTTTTT.

This clonotype came up a few times. The V and J genes are TRBV7-9 and TRBJ1-1; 12 nucleotides line up with TRBD1. The CDR3 has 15 residues. Trimming at V came to 5 bases and at J to 5 bases, leaving 6 bases not matched to a gene. From germline, CDR1 is SEHNR and CDR2 FQNEAQ (reference sequence). This CDR3 is CASSPPGQGATEAFF. DNA of the CDR3: TGTGCCAGCAGCCCGCCGGGACAGGGGGCTACTGAAGCTTTCTTT.

This clonotype was detected ten times or more. This rearrangement joins TRBV6-2 or TRBV6-3 to TRBJ2-5, with 8 nucleotides matching TRBD1. V lost 6 bases to trimming and J lost 7 bases; unmatched junction nucleotides: 7. Germline CDR1 reads MNHEY; CDR2 reads SVGEGT. The CDR3 totals 13 residues. CDR3 region: CASRPTGDGTQYF. The CDR3, as DNA: TGTGCCAGCAGACCGACAGGGGACGGGACCCAGTACTTC.

This clonotype was recorded at least ten times. The chain uses TRBV28 and TRBJ2-1, with 8 bases lining up with TRBD2. J gave up 6 bases and V 3 bases, and 19 bases lay outside the gene matches. CDR3 size: 19 residues. Germline CDR1 MDHEN, CDR2 SYDVKM. CDR3: CASSFPGRGPGIPRNEQFF. The CDR3, as DNA: TGTGCCAGCAGTTTCCCCGGGAGGGGTCCAGGAATCCCTCGCAATGAGCAGTTCTTC.

This clonotype has at least ten counts. J is TRBJ2-3 and V is TRBV19; TRBD2 is a possible D gene (5 bases). Germline V gene sequence: CDR1 LNHDA, CDR2 SQIVND (reference sequence). Trimming took 7 bases from V and 1 from J, leaving 18 bases between them. The CDR3 runs to 16 residues. CDR3 sequence reads: CASTPSRASGTDTQYF. The CDR3, as DNA: TGTGCCAGTACCCCATCGAGGGCGTCGGGCACAGATACGCAGTATTTT. The full variable domain, with the rest looked up from reference TRBV19 and TRBJ2-3, is DGGITQSPKYLFRKEGQNVTLSCEQNLNHDAMYWYRQDPGQGLRLIYYSQIVNDFQKGDIAEGYSVSREKKESFPLTVTSAQKNPTAFYLCASTPSRASGTDTQYFGPGTRLTVL.

There are many counts of this clonotype. V and J are TRBV29-1 and TRBJ2-5; D uncertain. This CDR3 has 13 amino acids. The V gene lost 5 bases and the J gene lost 1 base, with 11 bases spanning the gap. CDR1 SQVTM and CDR2 ANQGSEA come from the germline V gene. CDR3 in DNA: TGCAGCGTTTTAGAAGGGCCCCAAGAGACCCAGTACTTC. It encodes CSVLEGPQETQYF. Using reference TRBV29-1 and TRBJ2-5 for the parts outside the CDR3, the full variable domain is SAVISQKPSRDICQRGTSLTIQCQVDSQVTMMFWYRQQPGQSLTLIATANQGSEATYESGFVIDKFPISRPNLTFSTLTVSNMSPEDSSIYLCSVLEGPQETQYFGPGTRLLVL.

This clonotype showed up many times. The gene calls are TRBV18 and TRBJ1-1; D gene unclear. The CDR3 covers 11 residues. Trimming took off 5 bases at V and 7 bases at J, with 8 bases between the two ends. Germline CDR1 KGHSH, CDR2 LQKENI. CDR3 residues: CASSSGVEAFF. Written as DNA, the CDR3 is TGTGCCAGCTCATCGGGCGTTGAAGCTTTCTTT.

The sample holds many counts of this clonotype. The V call is TRBV11-2, the J call TRBJ2-5, with a tentative D call TRBD2 (7 bases). The CDR3 contains 16 residues. The germline V gene has CDR1 SGHAT and CDR2 FQNNGV. Between the trimmed V and J ends, which lost 5 bases and 3 bases, there was a span of 19 bases. As DNA, the CDR3 is TGTGCCAGCAGCACGGGGGGCCTGCTGGTAGAAGAGACCCAGTACTTC. Its protein product is CASSTGGLLVEETQYF.

This clonotype appeared many times. The V and J genes are TRBV27 and TRBJ2-4, with D possibly being TRBD2 (5 bases). This CDR3 region has 11 residues. Germline V lookup: CDR1 MNHEY, CDR2 SMNVEV (reference sequence). The V end was cut by 8 bases, the J end by 13 bases, with 15 bases between. The CDR3 reads CASGLPGLQYF. DNA of the CDR3: TGTGCCAGCGGCCTACCGGGGTTGCAGTACTTC.

This rearrangement joins TRBV18 to TRBJ2-5, with 8 bases matching TRBD1. Germline trimming cut 4 bases from V and 1 base from J; bases unmatched to any gene: 5. From germline, CDR1 is KGHSH and CDR2 LQKENI. This CDR3 has 15 residues. DNA for the CDR3: TGTGCCAGCTCACGCCGGGACAGGCCCCAAGAGACCCAGTACTTC. Protein product: CASSRRDRPQETQYF.

The V and J genes are TRBV19 and TRBJ2-7; D ambiguous. CDR1 is LNHDA, CDR2 SQIVND, per germline (reference sequence). This CDR3 has 12 amino acids. V lost 3 bases, J lost 0 bases, and 3 bases lay in between. The CDR3 protein is CASSMDSYEQYF. CDR3 coding DNA: TGTGCCAGTAGTATGGACTCCTACGAGCAGTACTTC.

There are many counts of this clonotype. The CDR3 coding sequence is TGTGCCAGTACGGACAGGGGGCCAGGGGACACTGAAGCTTTCTTT. Translated, it gives CASTDRGPGDTEAFF. The chain is built from TRBV6-5 and TRBJ1-1, with 11 bases lining up with TRBD1. After removal of 9 bases from V and 3 bases from J, the junction contained 9 bases not matched to a gene. This CDR3 is built from 15 residues. Germline V gene lookup returns CDR1 MNHEY and CDR2 SVGAGI.

This clonotype was detected ten times or more. The rearrangement joins TRBV3-1 to TRBJ2-5; no reliable D call. CDR1 and CDR2 from the germline V gene are LGHDT and YNNKEL (reference sequence). The CDR3 has 12 residues. Between the trimmed V and J ends, which lost 0 bases and 5 bases, there was a span of 4 bases. In nucleotides, the CDR3 is TGTGCCAGCAGCCAAGACTTGGAGACCCAGTACTTC. This gives the protein CASSQDLETQYF.

This clonotype was counted at least ten times. The chain joins TRBV5-1 to TRBJ2-1; possibly TRBD2 for D (6 bases). V dropped 4 bases and J dropped 6 bases, with 14 bases sitting between them. CDR1 SGHRS and CDR2 YFSETQ come from the germline V gene. CDR3 length: 14 amino acids. The CDR3 region is CASSPEGRVNEQFF. DNA for the CDR3: TGCGCCAGCAGCCCGGAGGGCAGGGTCAATGAGCAGTTCTTC.

This clonotype was observed many times. V is TRBV27 and J is TRBJ2-1; 8 bases are shared with TRBD1. Germline V gene lookup returns CDR1 MNHEY and CDR2 SMNVEV (reference sequence). Losses at the gene ends were 3 bases for V and 3 bases for J; bases not matched to a gene: 4. The length of the CDR3 is 15 residues. The CDR3, as DNA: TGTGCCAGCAGTTTTGGGACAGGCCTCTACAATGAGCAGTTCTTC. Its translation is CASSFGTGLYNEQFF.

V is TRBV19 and J is TRBJ1-2; 10 nucleotides agree with TRBD1. The CDR3 sequence is 15 residues long. The trim removed 3 bases at V and 8 bases at J, leaving 9 bases unmatched. The germline gives CDR1 LNHDA, CDR2 SQIVND (reference sequence). CDR3 nucleotides: TGTGCCAGTAGTATCCGCGGGACAGGGGATAACGGCTACACCTTC. It yields the protein CASSIRGTGDNGYTF.

There are many counts of this clonotype. The chain has TRBV11-2 and TRBJ2-7; possibly TRBD2 for D (6 bases). V was pared by 2 bases and J by 0 bases, with 11 bases between. Germline lookup yields CDR1 SGHAT and CDR2 FQNNGV. The CDR3 has 15 amino acids. In DNA form, the CDR3 reads TGTGCCAGCAGCTTACCGGCGGGGAGCTCCTACGAGCAGTACTTC. It encodes CASSLPAGSSYEQYF.

This clonotype was counted many times. The rearrangement uses TRBV11-2 and TRBJ2-1; D is unresolved. Germline CDR1 and CDR2: SGHAT and FQNNGV. The V end lost 5 bases, the J end lost 5 bases, and 19 bases lay between the germline ends. This CDR3 has 16 residues. The CDR3 DNA sequence: TGTGCCAGCAGCCCACCTCTTTATACCCTGGACAATGAGCAGTTCTTC. Its translation is CASSPPLYTLDNEQFF.